This paragraph covers one TCR beta chain sequence. What it recognizes is unknown. This specimen belongs to a study of cytomegalovirus exposure and HLA in healthy donors. Study outcomes and limitations: In a later analysis, TCR beta V- and J-gene trimming showed a link to a missense DCLRE1C variant. Analyzed later, association rates of TCRs varied across HLA loci, with DRB1 most and HLA-C fewest.

60 Vbeta and 13 Jbeta primers were used in PCR. Authors' methods: A later analysis counted 65 million to 95 million unique TCR beta chains, around 11 million shared. Profiling relied on immunoSEQ multiplex PCR, and the TCRdb table lists in-frame clones only, not all of them. The DNA was the basis for D and trimming; V, J and clone size are from that table. The sample lists approximately 54,000 clones, approximately 77% occurring once. The TCR was taken from a woman aged 18-29 years in good health and CMV-seronegative. Specimen: PBMCs.

CDR3 residues: CASSRTSGYNEQFF. The CDR3 DNA sequence: TGTGCCAGCTCACGGACTAGCGGATACAATGAGCAGTTCTTC. The chain employs TRBV18 and TRBJ2-1; 10 bases line up with TRBD2. CDR3 size: 14 residues. V trimming: 4 bases; J trimming: 4 bases; junction bases outside the gene matches: 1. Germline lookup yields CDR1 KGHSH and CDR2 LQKENI.